This T cell receptor beta chain originates from a study of T cell repertoires in cytomegalovirus infection. Study-level background: An indication of both CMV infection and matching HLA type came from public TCR beta signatures. Study observations and caveats: The study found HLA-C-restricted CMV-specific TCR beta clonotypes dominating the ex vivo response.

This clonotype was detected a few times. Its antigen is still unknown. In TCRdb, the reads were re-called with MiXCR into one record per CDR3 protein. The repertoire holds fewer than 130,000 distinct CDR3 sequences, under 55% seen once, with less than 80% in the top ten. The CDR3 runs to 14 residues. Germline lookup yields CDR1 SGHTA and CDR2 FQGTGA. V was clipped by 6 bases and J by 5 bases; unmatched bases: 4. Specimen: CD8+ T cells from cultured PBMCs, collected from culture after CMV antigen stimulation. The receptor was derived from a human donor in good health (CMV status not recorded). Some clones in this sample may be carry-over from other donors' samples. This rearrangement joins TRBV7-3 to TRBJ2-2, with TRBD1 matching over 9 bases. The CDR3 loop is CASRRGQGTGELFF. The CDR3, as DNA: TGTGCCAGCAGGCGCGGACAGGGGACCGGGGAGCTGTTTTTT.